This entry describes one TCR beta chain. This specimen comes from a study of blood T cell repertoires in COVID-19. Overall study context: Sources were T cells, B-cell-depleted T cells, or PBMCs; the material itself was cDNA or gDNA.

The protocol was immunoSEQ multiplex PCR, while the TCRdb copy is restricted to in-frame clones and leaves out a portion. Of approximately 170,000 clones in the sample, approximately 87% were seen once. V dropped 8 bases and J dropped 6; count of bases not matched to a gene: 9. The germline gives CDR1 MDHEN, CDR2 SYDVKM. This CDR3 contains 15 residues. Participants were aged about 18 to 95 years, lived in under 25 US areas, and enrolled virtually. Researchers sorted participants into cohorts using their self-reported clinical history. Recovered status in Cohort 3 required two negative PCRs, clearance, or symptom resolution.

This rearrangement joins TRBV28 to TRBJ2-1; 11 nucleotides line up with TRBD1. The origin of this receptor is a woman aged 45-65 years who had recovered from COVID-19. The specimen sequenced was PBMCs or T cells enriched from blood (not recorded which). Here the CDR3 reads CASYVPGQGGNEQFF. As DNA, the CDR3 is TGTGCCAGCTACGTTCCGGGACAGGGGGGCAATGAGCAGTTCTTC.